Listed here are 23 T cell receptor beta chains from one sample, sequenced in a study of blood T cell repertoires in COVID-19. TCRdb's copy holds only in-frame clones and misses some; the assay was immunoSEQ multiplex PCR. The sample includes approximately 470,000 clones, around 90% of them seen just once. The sequencing input was PBMCs or T cells enriched from blood (not recorded which). These receptors came from a woman between 18 and 29 years old who had recovered from COVID-19.

The rearrangement uses TRBV16 and TRBJ1-2; 9 bases are shared with TRBD1. The CDR3 spans 13 residues. Trimming cost V 5 bases and J 6 bases; bases outside gene matches: 4. Per the germline V gene, CDR1 is KGHSY and CDR2 is FQNENV. The DNA of the CDR3 is TGTGCCAGCAGCGCCCGGACAGGGGATGGCTACACCTTC. Translation gives CASSARTGDGYTF.

Concerning this clone: The sample contains more than one DNA sequence encoding this CDR3. This rearrangement joins TRBV11-3 to TRBJ2-7; tentative D call: TRBD2 (6 bases). This CDR3 is built from 13 residues. V was shortened by 1 base and J by 2 bases, with 6 bases between the two germline ends. Germline values: CDR1 SGHNT, CDR2 YENEEA. The CDR3 here is CASSLGLAYEQYF. CDR3 nucleotide sequence: TGTGCCAGCAGCTTAGGACTAGCCTACGAGCAGTACTTC.

The chain is built from TRBV7-2 and TRBJ2-7, with D perhaps matching TRBD1 (5 bases). The V end was cut by 1 base, the J end by 7 bases, with 11 bases between. The CDR3 length is 13 residues. The germline CDR1 and CDR2 sequences are SGHTA and FQGNSA. The CDR3 region is CASSLGGKGEQYF. The CDR3 coding sequence is TGTGCCAGCAGCTTAGGTGGGAAGGGGGAGCAGTACTTC. Together with reference TRBV7-2 and TRBJ2-7, the CDR3 gives the full variable domain: GAGVSQSPSNKVTEKGKDVELRCDPISGHTALYWYRQSLGQGLEFLIYFQGNSAPDKSGLPSDRFSAERTGGSVSTLTIQRTQQEDSAVYLCASSLGGKGEQYFGPGTRLTVT.

This clone was counted a single time. The chain combines TRBV15 with TRBJ1-2, with 8 bases lining up with TRBD1. Per the germline V gene, CDR1 is LNHNV and CDR2 is YYDKDF (reference sequence). The CDR3 runs 14 residues. Trimming took 0 bases from V and 12 from J; bases not matched to a gene: 9. The CDR3 sequence is CATSREGRQGLNTF. In nucleotides, the CDR3 is TGTGCCACCAGCAGAGAGGGGCGACAGGGGTTGAACACCTTC.

The chain carries TRBV29-1 and TRBJ1-2, with a tentative D call TRBD1 (6 bases). V lost 8 bases and J 0 bases, leaving 16 bases between the germline ends. This CDR3 has 14 amino acids. Germline V gene data show CDR1 as SQVTM and CDR2 as ANQGSEA. The CDR3 DNA sequence: TGCAGCACCTCTCTACAGGGAGCTAACTATGGCTACACCTTC. Translating it yields CSTSLQGANYGYTF.

The chain has TRBV4-2 and TRBJ1-1; D call uncertain. This CDR3 has 13 amino acids. CDR1 is LGHNA and CDR2 is YNFKEQ in the germline V gene. V dropped 4 bases and J dropped 3 bases, with 9 bases sitting between them. The CDR3 loop reads CASSPRTDTEAFF. In DNA, the CDR3 is TGTGCCAGCAGCCCTCGGACTGACACTGAAGCTTTCTTT.

The chain recombines TRBV4-1 with TRBJ1-2; 11 bases align to TRBD1. CDR3 length: 14 amino acids. CDR1 and CDR2 (germline): MGHRA, YSYEKL. The J segment lost 9 bases and the V segment lost 2 bases, leaving 5 bases of the junction unmatched. The CDR3 loop reads CASSQSGTGGSYTF. The CDR3 region has the DNA TGCGCCAGCAGCCAATCGGGGACAGGGGGAAGCTACACCTTC.

This chain links TRBV25-1 with TRBJ1-4, with TRBD1 as a possible D gene (6 bases). The V end was cut by 3 bases, the J end by 8 bases, with 16 bases between. This CDR3 is built from 15 residues. Germline CDR1 reads MGHDK; CDR2 reads SYGVNS. The CDR3 protein is CASSDLQGGGEKLFF. In nucleotides, the CDR3 is TGTGCCAGCAGTGACTTACAGGGTGGTGGCGAAAAACTGTTTTTT.

This chain uses TRBV7-8 with TRBJ2-7, with D possibly TRBD1 on 6 matching bases. Germline lookup yields CDR1 SGHVS and CDR2 FQNEAQ. V was shortened by 6 bases and J by 0 bases, with 21 bases between the two germline ends. The CDR3 is 17 residues long. CDR3 region: CASRRRSGYRASYEQYF. CDR3 in DNA: TGTGCCAGCAGGAGGAGGTCGGGCTACAGGGCCTCCTACGAGCAGTACTTC.

The chain combines TRBV2 with TRBJ1-5; 8 positions agree with TRBD1. The V segment lost 8 bases and the J segment 5 bases; nucleotides outside the gene matches: 2. Germline V gene sequence: CDR1 SNHLY, CDR2 FYNNEI. The CDR3 is 12 amino acids. The CDR3 is CASSTGDQPQHF. In DNA, the CDR3 is TGTGCCAGCTCGACAGGGGATCAGCCCCAGCATTTT.

V is TRBV5-4 and J is TRBJ2-1, with D perhaps matching TRBD2 (5 bases). CDR3 length: 14 amino acids. The ends were cut back, 0 bases at V and 9 bases at J, with 13 bases in the middle. Germline CDR1 and CDR2: SGHNT and YYREEE (reference sequence). CDR3 amino acids: CASSLELASREQFF. Written as DNA, the CDR3 is TGTGCCAGCAGCTTGGAGCTAGCATCGCGTGAGCAGTTCTTC.

The chain couples TRBV14 to TRBJ2-7; a possible D gene is TRBD2 (6 bases). Trimming took 4 bases from V and 6 from J, leaving 19 bases between them. The CDR3 is 15 residues long. Germline CDR1 is SGHDN and CDR2 is FVKESK. In nucleotides, the CDR3 is TGTGCCAGCAGCCTCCCTCCGGGGGAAAATAGCGAGCAGTACTTC. The encoded protein is CASSLPPGENSEQYF. Variable domain in full (rest from reference TRBV14 and TRBJ2-7): EAGVTQFPSHSVIEKGQTVTLRCDPISGHDNLYWYRRVMGKEIKFLLHFVKESKQDESGMPNNRFLAERTGGTYSTLKVQPAELEDSGVYFCASSLPPGENSEQYFGPGTRLTVT.

CDR3 nucleotide sequence: TGTGCCAGTTCGCAGGCGCTAGCGGGCACAGATACGCAGTATTTT. It translates to CASSQALAGTDTQYF. The chain joins TRBV7-3 to TRBJ2-3, with TRBD2 matching over 7 bases. From germline, CDR1 is SGHTA and CDR2 FQGTGA. The V and J ends lost 9 bases and 1 base, in that order; junction bases with no gene match: 10. The CDR3 is made up of 15 amino acids.

The chain recombines TRBV6-5 with TRBJ1-1; perhaps TRBD1 as D (5 bases). V lost 6 bases, J lost 1 base, and 12 bases lay in between. Germline assignment: CDR1 MNHEY and CDR2 SVGAGI. The CDR3 has 14 residues. This chain's CDR3 is CASSFGGTNTEAFF. The DNA for the CDR3 is TGTGCCAGCAGCTTCGGAGGGACGAACACTGAAGCTTTCTTT.

This clone occurred once. V gene TRBV6-5 combines with J gene TRBJ1-1, with D maybe TRBD1 (5 bases). Germline CDR1 and CDR2: MNHEY and SVGAGI. CDR3 length: 14 amino acids. Trimming cost V 7 bases and J 5 bases, with 17 bases left between them. In DNA, the CDR3 is TGTGCCAGCACTCTCGGCAGGGAGGGGACTGAAGCTTTCTTT. This encodes CASTLGREGTEAFF.

The V call is TRBV2, the J call TRBJ1-6; 10 bases map to TRBD1. The CDR3 spans 19 residues. The germline CDR1 and CDR2 sequences are SNHLY and FYNNEI. The V gene end was trimmed by 5 bases and the J gene end by 9 bases; junction bases not matched to a gene: 19. CDR3 sequence (DNA): TGTGCCAGCAGTCCCGAACACGAGTTGACAGGGGGCCTGAGTTCACCCCTCCACTTT. This sequence encodes CASSPEHELTGGLSSPLHF.

The V and J genes are TRBV5-4 and TRBJ1-3; 7 bases agree with TRBD1. Germline V gene lookup returns CDR1 SGHNT and CDR2 YYREEE (reference sequence). The trim removed 0 bases at V and 5 bases at J, leaving 5 bases unmatched. CDR3 length: 15 residues. Here the CDR3 reads CASSLGQGQRNTIYF. CDR3 DNA sequence: TGTGCCAGCAGCTTGGGACAGGGACAGAGAAACACCATATATTTT.

As for this clone: Other nucleotide sequences from this sample produce the same CDR3. V and J are TRBV2 and TRBJ2-7; D call uncertain. V shed 6 bases and J shed 3 bases, with 6 bases lying between them. Germline lookup yields CDR1 SNHLY and CDR2 FYNNEI. There are 11 residues in the CDR3. CDR3 loop: CASRYSYEQYF. In DNA form, the CDR3 reads TGTGCCAGCAGGTACAGCTACGAGCAGTACTTC.

V is TRBV2 and J is TRBJ2-7, with 8 bases aligning to TRBD1. J gave up 5 bases and V 7 bases, and 7 bases lay outside the gene matches. The CDR3 totals 13 residues. Germline CDR1 is SNHLY and CDR2 is FYNNEI. The CDR3 sequence is CASKSQGADEQYF. The CDR3 region has the DNA TGTGCCAGCAAATCGCAGGGGGCTGACGAGCAGTACTTC. Combining the CDR3 with reference TRBV2 and TRBJ2-7 gives the whole variable domain EPEVTQTPSHQVTQMGQEVILRCVPISNHLYFYWYRQILGQKVEFLVSFYNNEISEKSEIFDDQFSVERPDGSNFTLKIRSTKLEDSAMYFCASKSQGADEQYFGPGTRLTVT.

The V and J genes are TRBV4-1 and TRBJ1-5; no clear D gene. The CDR3 contains 16 residues. CDR1 is MGHRA and CDR2 is YSYEKL in the germline V gene. Trimming shortened V by 0 bases and J by 0 bases, and 9 bases separated the two germline ends. CDR3 DNA sequence: TGCGCCAGCAGCCAAGAACCGTCCTATAGCAATCAGCCCCAGCATTTT. Its translation: CASSQEPSYSNQPQHF.

This clone showed up just once. V usage is TRBV19 and J usage is TRBJ2-1; 10 bases line up with TRBD1. After removal of 11 bases from V and 7 bases from J, the junction contained 5 bases not matched to a gene. The CDR3 is made up of 12 amino acids. Germline V gene data show CDR1 as LNHDA and CDR2 as SQIVND (reference sequence). CDR3 nucleotide sequence: TGTGCCGCGGGACAGGGGAAAAATGAGCAGTTCTTC. This sequence encodes CAAGQGKNEQFF.

J is TRBJ2-7 and V is TRBV28, with 9 bases lining up with TRBD1. Germline trimming cut 1 base from V and 4 bases from J; bases unmatched to any gene: 2. The CDR3 extends over 14 amino acids. Germline assignment: CDR1 MDHEN and CDR2 SYDVKM. The CDR3: CASSLYRGPYEQYF. The CDR3 region has the DNA TGTGCCAGCAGTTTATACAGGGGGCCTTACGAGCAGTACTTC.

The V call is TRBV18, the J call TRBJ2-2; 10 positions match TRBD2. Trimming cost V 5 bases and J 4 bases; bases outside gene matches: 7. The CDR3 totals 16 residues. Per the germline V gene, CDR1 is KGHSH and CDR2 is LQKENI. CDR3: CASSSSGGQSTGELFF. The CDR3 coding sequence is TGTGCCAGCTCAAGTAGCGGGGGGCAATCCACCGGGGAGCTGTTTTTT.